The entry below describes one TCR beta chain. This clone was seen once. No antigen is known for it. The record has no base qualities; no much larger clone is one base away. The record originates from a study of cytomegalovirus exposure and HLA in healthy donors (dated by TCRdb to 2015 to 2018). Broadly, across the study: In an earlier analysis of approximately 500 of the donors, approximately 300 Gb of sequence data and 90 million to 120 million unique TCR beta sequences from roughly 190 million T cells were reported. Roughly 300 gigabases of sequencing data and tens of millions of unique TCR sequences were included in an early release covering around 600 HLA-typed donors. Of the 300 to 500 genotyped donors, roughly 80% were placed in the genetic ancestry cluster associated with self-reported Caucasian donors. The study was designed to test whether signatures of past pathogen exposure could be identified by cataloging public T cell receptors. Using immunosequencing, the study profiled T cell repertoires from around 670 subjects and related those repertoires to cytomegalovirus serostatus. Besides the first cohort of roughly 700 subjects, a separate validation cohort made up of 120 different subjects was used. The study combined high-throughput TCR immunosequencing, statistical association of individual TCRs with disease status, and machine learning to predict cytomegalovirus infection status. A later analysis re-analyzed previously published TCR beta repertoires from approximately 670 donors and added high-resolution HLA genotyping to study TCR occurrence patterns. The later analysis used no new phenotypic data to find candidate immune exposures, relying instead on TCR beta sequences and their occurrence across donors. In an earlier analysis of around 540 of the donors, high-throughput TCR beta sequencing was used to judge whether each TCR beta V gene segment behaved as functional or pseudogenic. Donor age, sex, ethnicity and CMV serostatus were compiled together with the repertoire data. In a later genetic analysis, genome-wide SNP genotypes for about three fifths of the roughly 670 donors were used, and that subset was treated as a discovery cohort. Every repertoire in the discovery cohort had been generated on one and the same sequencing platform. Both class I and class II loci were covered by HLA typing, at four-digit resolution. The number of donors typed differed by locus, with roughly 620-630 for A, B, C, DRB1 and DQB1, approximately 500 for DQA1, nearly 610 for DPA1, and under 490 for DPB1. Roughly five DR-DQ haplotypes were handled as single units for association and clustering because linkage in the cohort was strong. On average, over 200,000 unique TCR beta nucleotide sequences were sequenced per donor among a few hundred genotyped donors of the cohort, with 15% to 20% of those sequences being non-productive. General conclusions and limits of the study: According to a later analysis, most CMV-associated TCR beta chains appeared to be HLA-restricted, and the HLA associations seemed to be driven largely by CMV exposure. The earlier analysis of a few hundred of the donors excluded about 16 rarely observed V segments, including chromosome 9 orphons, because counts were too low. Specific HLA alleles were associated with over 15,000 TCR beta sequences at a false discovery rate of 0.05 in a later analysis. When HLA alleles, especially DR and DQ, strongly co-occurred, attributing TCR associations to individual alleles was difficult. Sequencing depth was assumed to be roughly uniform across donors in the presence/absence analyses, though that assumption may not hold. Cytomegalovirus status was reported to be diagnosed by the classifier with high specificity and sensitivity in both the original and validation cohorts. In this cohort, only TCR beta chains were sequenced, and detectable features were limited by the absence of alpha or paired-chain data. According to a later analysis, TCR association rates differed among HLA loci, with DRB1 alleles showing the most associated TCRs and HLA-C alleles showing the fewest. In a later genetic analysis, fewer N-insertions in productive TCRs were reported among donors in an Asian-associated ancestry cluster than the roughly 700-donor mean. The study listed 150 to 200 TCR beta chains as associated with cytomegalovirus. The only immune exposure information available for the cohort was CMV serostatus. In an earlier analysis of 587 of the donors, most TCR beta V segments appeared in productive rearrangements about 87% or about 30% of the time, broadly matching IMGT annotations. The authors suggested that the approach could potentially be generalized to other disease states and immunological phenotypes. Correlated functional status among segregating V segments might reflect linkage disequilibrium, but an unknown experimental factor could not be ruled out. Because the 87-base-pair reads could not distinguish some IMGT-functional V segments, including TRBV6-2 and TRBV6-3, those segments were excluded. A cluster of highly shared sequence variants was judged likely to represent a technical artifact of the sequencing pipeline. In vitro tests confirmed that a few of the cytomegalovirus-associated TCR beta chains recognize cytomegalovirus antigens. Most TCR sequences were observed very rarely across donors, whereas some public TCRs were present in many individuals. V-gene and J-gene trimming of TCR beta chains was associated with a missense DCLRE1C variant in a later genetic analysis, and the association was replicated in an independent cohort. HLA typing was unavailable for some donors at each locus, so association tests used only the typed subset. Several of the top co-occurrence clusters appeared to be linked to parvovirus B19, influenza, CMV and Epstein-Barr virus, according to a later analysis. A further reported finding was that TCR beta sequences accurately predicted the HLA-A and HLA-B alleles for most subjects in the first cohort. In a later analysis, HLA-associated TCR beta chains showed more clonal expansion and lower generation probabilities than non-associated chains that were equally common.

In total, over 600 healthy bone marrow donors made up the cohort. At the time of sampling, every cohort member was nominally healthy, though immune exposures that went unrecorded were likely present. The donor tested CMV seronegative, placing the donor among the 350 or so seronegative members of the cohort. A peripheral blood sample was provided by each donor, and peripheral blood mononuclear cells were used for TCR beta sequencing. Genomic DNA extraction from the blood cell samples was performed with the Qiagen DNeasy Blood Extraction Kit. CDR1 and CDR2, looked up from the germline V gene, are SGHRS and YFSETQ. From the cysteine up to the phenylalanine, the CDR3 has a length of 13 residues. The only DNA kept is the CDR3, 39 bases in frame from the first base. The junction shows trimming of 2 bases on V and 4 bases on J, plus 7 bases between the germline ends. Libraries were made using the immunoSEQ multiplex PCR assay. For the multiplex PCR, a mixture combining 60 forward primers for TCR Vbeta segments and 13 reverse primers for TCR Jbeta segments was used. A multiplex PCR assay on genomic DNA amplified the CDR3 region of rearranged TCR beta genes. Amplified TCR beta libraries were sequenced as 87-base-pair reads on the Illumina HiSeq System. Regarding the original processing steps: In a later analysis, tens of millions of unique TCR beta chains were counted across the 650 to 700 repertoires, and roughly 9.9 million of these chains were shared by at least two donors. To remove PCR and sequencing errors, raw reads were error-corrected and collapsed into unique sequences using a nearest-neighbor algorithm that merged closely related sequences. Alignment of CDR3 sequences to IMGT reference sequences was used to assign V, D and J gene segments. Each retained sequence needed at least a six-nucleotide match to both a V gene segment and a J gene segment. Rearrangements were classified as productive when the CDR3 lacked stop codons and remained in frame with V and J, and all other rearrangements were classified as non-productive. Following IMGT convention, CDR3 was defined as the stretch from the second conserved V-encoded cysteine to the conserved J-encoded phenylalanine. Sequences without an unambiguous match to a single V gene segment were excluded from the earlier analysis of a few hundred of the donors. In an earlier analysis of approximately 610 of the donors, V segments were called functional above 56.7% productive rearrangements and were called segregating when the between-donor standard deviation exceeded 5%. A statistical classification framework was built for diagnosing cytomegalovirus status from the catalog of TCR beta chain sequences. V and J gene assignment, in a later analysis, came from comparing TCR nucleotide sequences with IMGT/GENE-DB human TR gene sequences. A later analysis assigned CDR3 sequences and most-parsimonious VDJ recombination scenarios with the TCRdist pipeline. In a later analysis, each TCR beta chain was defined by its CDR3 amino acid sequence together with its V-gene family, and reads lacking a unique V-gene family were excluded. As a way to deal with suspected cross-contamination and a sequencing artifact, a later analysis dropped roughly 600 nucleotide sequences that were highly shared and had low generation probability. A later analysis calculated a clonal expansion index for each public chain from normalized within-repertoire ranks of inferred template counts. In a later analysis, generation probabilities were computed using a VDJ recombination model fitted to out-of-frame rearrangements, and the results were checked against IGoR. Hypergeometric tests were used in a later analysis to score TCR-TCR, TCR-HLA and TCR-CMV co-occurrence, with a repertoire-size bias correction applied to the TCR pairs. In a later analysis, false discovery rates were estimated by permuting HLA or CMV assignments 20 times. In a later analysis, co-occurring TCRs were grouped using DBSCAN, and TCRdist sequence similarity was added for clustering within HLA-allele-positive subsets. For co-occurrence clustering, repertoires with fewer than 30,000 or more than 120,000 public chains were excluded, along with four to six repertoires with anomalous nucleotide sharing. Drawn from immuneACCESS, this table holds only the in-frame rearrangements with V and J called that TCRdb kept. Clones are partly lost; checked studies trace under half to an unresolved V gene and leave the rest unexplained. Clone size and V and J calls were adopted from that table, with D and trimming inferred from the DNA. The sample has 150,000 to 180,000 clones on record, more than 60% of them singletons. The top ten constitute 4% of the sample.

The receptor was isolated from a woman aged 40 to 50 in good health and CMV-seronegative. The sequence joins TRBV5-1 to TRBJ1-3; the D gene assignment is ambiguous. Source material: PBMCs. In nucleotides, the sequence is TGCGCCAGCAGCTTCCAAGCAGGAAACACCATATATTTT. Translation gives CASSFQAGNTIYF.